This TCR beta chain was sequenced in a study of cytomegalovirus exposure and HLA in healthy donors. Study-level points and caveats: Links to common viral pathogens appeared, in a later analysis, for several of the most significant clusters.

The V gene lost 2 bases and the J gene lost 0 bases, with 14 bases spanning the gap. Germline V gene data show CDR1 as MDHEN and CDR2 as SYDVKM. The CDR3 length is 16 residues. Comments on this clone: Its matching antigen is unknown.

Primers: 60 Vbeta forward and 13 Jbeta reverse. The protocol was immunoSEQ multiplex PCR, while the TCRdb copy is restricted to in-frame clones and leaves out a portion. This sample yields some 200,000 clones, of which 75% to 90% are seen a single time; 2.5% to 3% belongs to the top ten. What was sequenced was PBMCs. J is TRBJ2-7 and V is TRBV28; D possibly corresponds to TRBD2 (5 bases). The receptor comes from a woman aged 40 to 50 in good health and CMV-seronegative. The CDR3 DNA is TGTGCCAGCAGTTTAATCCTAGCAGGAAGCTCCTACGAGCAGTACTTC. It translates to CASSLILAGSSYEQYF.